This T cell receptor (beta chain) was recorded in a study of cytotoxic CD8 clonotypes in ibrutinib-treated CLL. The method was immunoSEQ multiplex PCR; TCRdb's version includes in-frame clones alone and lacks a portion of them. Seen here are 100,000 or so clones, approximately 56% observed once, and the top ten hold under 45%. A remark on this clone: Its antigen is undetermined.

General observations from the study: Sustained-remission patients were sampled at one set of times and progressing patients at different ones. Higher clonality was seen at ibrutinib response and a return toward baseline at progression.

About 1.9 micrograms of genomic DNA (from cryopreserved PBMCs) were used for TCR beta libraries. Trimming cost V 3 bases and J 0 bases, with 15 bases left between them. The CDR3 contains 16 residues. CDR1 is MGHDK and CDR2 is SYGVNS in the germline V gene. The chain joins TRBV25-1 to TRBJ2-7, with D possibly matching TRBD2 (6 bases). The sample was PBMCs, taken after 24 months of ibrutinib treatment. The clonotype was recovered from a human donor with chronic lymphocytic leukemia. CDR3 bases: TGTGCCAGCAGTGAGTCGGGCGGGGCAAACTCCTACGAGCAGTACTTC. Amino acids: CASSESGGANSYEQYF.